A single sample gave rise to the 8 T cell receptor beta chains below, sequenced in a study of shared clonotypes between healthy human individuals. Generated by immunoSEQ multiplex PCR, the TCRdb table keeps only in-frame clones and is missing some. This table holds 550,000 to 800,000 clones, around 90% found once. The sample was memory CD8+ T cells from PBMCs. Subset indicated: CD45RO+ cells pooled with CCR7-negative TemRA cells. The origin of the receptors is a man between 18 and 35 years old in good health. Some clones in this sample may be carry-over from other donors' samples.

This clone occurred a few times. At one end the junction does not follow the germline gene, possibly because of a read error. This rearrangement joins TRBV29-1 to TRBJ1-4; unclear D gene. This CDR3 comprises 8 residues. Germline assignment: CDR1 SQVTM and CDR2 ANQGSEA. The CDR3 here is CICPLTVF. In nucleotides, the CDR3 is TGCATCTGTCCCTTAACGGTTTTT.

The chain recombines TRBV27 with TRBJ2-7, with TRBD1 identical over 7 bases. Unmatched junction bases numbered 3, after V lost 2 bases and J lost 2 bases. The CDR3 totals 14 residues. Germline V gene data show CDR1 as MNHEY and CDR2 as SMNVEV (reference sequence). CDR3 loop: CASSLGQDTYEQYF. The CDR3 DNA reads TGTGCCAGCAGTTTAGGACAGGACACCTACGAGCAGTACTTC.

This chain joins TRBV10-3 and TRBJ2-7, with 8 positions matching TRBD1. The V gene end was trimmed by 3 bases and the J gene end by 10 bases; junction bases not matched to a gene: 14. From germline, CDR1 is ENHRY and CDR2 SYGVKD. The CDR3 contains 15 residues. This chain's CDR3 is CAISDPPGTGTEQYF. CDR3 bases: TGTGCCATCAGTGACCCACCCGGGACAGGTACTGAACAGTACTTC.

The CDR3 region is CATKGGPYEQYF. The CDR3 DNA is TGTGCCACTAAGGGGGGCCCCTACGAGCAGTACTTC. The gene calls are TRBV7-8 and TRBJ2-7; D is tentatively TRBD1 or TRBD2 (6 bases each). CDR3 size: 12 residues. Trimming took 10 bases from V and 2 from J, leaving 12 bases between them. Germline V gene lookup returns CDR1 SGHVS and CDR2 FQNEAQ. Full variable domain (rest looked up from reference TRBV7-8 and TRBJ2-7): GAGVSQSPRYKVAKRGQDVALRCDPISGHVSLFWYQQALGQGPEFLTYFQNEAQLDKSGLPSDRFFAERPEGSVSTLKIQRTQQEDSAVYLCATKGGPYEQYFGPGTRLTVT.

The rearrangement joins TRBV27 to TRBJ2-3; TRBD2 agrees at 7 bases. CDR3 size: 16 residues. Per the germline V gene, CDR1 is MNHEY and CDR2 is SMNVEV (reference sequence). V was clipped by 4 bases and J by 1 base; unmatched bases: 8. CDR3 region: CASSSRASGGTDTQYF. The CDR3 coding sequence is TGTGCCAGCAGTTCCAGGGCTAGCGGAGGCACAGATACGCAGTATTTT.

In this sample, this clone turned up once. The chain joins TRBV4-2 to TRBJ2-1; D call uncertain. CDR1 is LGHNA, CDR2 YNFKEQ, per germline. Trimming stripped 6 bases from V and 4 bases from J, with 13 bases between. There are 14 residues in the CDR3. CDR3 loop: CASSERSRYNEQFF. The CDR3 DNA follows: TGTGCCAGCAGTGAAAGGAGCCGATACAATGAGCAGTTCTTC.

Here the CDR3 reads CASSFEQYF. For the CDR3, the DNA is TGCGCCAGCAGCTTCGAGCAGTACTTC. The chain is built from TRBV5-1 and TRBJ2-7; no clear D. This CDR3 has 9 amino acids. The V gene's germline CDR1 is SGHRS and CDR2 YFSETQ. Deletions cut 2 bases from V and 6 bases from J, with 0 bases between.

The rearrangement links TRBV4-1 to TRBJ1-2; weak D call: TRBD1 (6 bases). The CDR3 totals 14 residues. Between the trimmed V and J ends, which lost 4 bases and 8 bases, there was a span of 17 bases. CDR1 is MGHRA and CDR2 is YSYEKL in the germline V gene. The CDR3 bases are TGCGCCAGCAGCCTCCTTCCGGGGGGCCGGGGCTACACCTTC. It translates to CASSLLPGGRGYTF.